Shown below are 22 T cell receptor beta chains from a single sample sequenced in a study of blood T cell repertoires in COVID-19. The protocol was immunoSEQ multiplex PCR, while the TCRdb copy is restricted to in-frame clones and leaves out a portion. The table shows approximately 260,000 clones, with about 89% occurring only once. Sequencing input: peripheral blood. The receptors here all came from a man aged 50 to 59 with acute or convalescent COVID-19.

The chain links TRBV19 to TRBJ1-5; 12 bases map to TRBD1. The CDR3 contains 15 residues. Germline CDR1 and CDR2: LNHDA and SQIVND (reference sequence). V lost 8 bases to trimming and J lost 7 bases; unmatched junction nucleotides: 9. CDR3 loop: CASRLGTGGGQPQHF. In DNA form, the CDR3 reads TGTGCCAGTCGACTGGGGACAGGGGGCGGGCAGCCCCAGCATTTT.

J is TRBJ1-5 and V is TRBV6-6; TRBD1 aligns across 9 bases. V was pared by 4 bases and J by 4 bases, with 5 bases of the junction left unmatched. The CDR3 extends over 15 amino acids. Germline CDR1 and CDR2: MNHNY and SVGAGI (reference sequence). Here the CDR3 DNA reads TGTGCCAGCAGTTTCCGGACAGGGGCTAATCAGCCCCAGCATTTT. It encodes CASSFRTGANQPQHF.

V gene TRBV4-1 combines with J gene TRBJ1-4, with TRBD1 as a possible D gene (5 bases). The ends were cut back, 3 bases at V and 0 bases at J, with 17 bases in the middle. The germline CDR1 and CDR2 sequences are MGHRA and YSYEKL. The CDR3 is 18 amino acids. CDR3 sequence reads: CASSQGNQQGSTNEKLFF. The CDR3 DNA reads TGCGCCAGCAGCCAGGGGAACCAGCAGGGTTCAACTAATGAAAAACTGTTTTTT.

This chain joins TRBV27 and TRBJ2-7, with D unclear. This CDR3 has 13 amino acids. The germline V gene has CDR1 MNHEY and CDR2 SMNVEV (reference sequence). The V end was cut by 5 bases, the J end by 2 bases, with 10 bases between. The CDR3 spells CASSRTYTYEQYF. CDR3 DNA sequence: TGTGCCAGCAGTCGAACATACACCTACGAGCAGTACTTC.

The chain carries TRBV5-6 and TRBJ1-1, with a weak D call TRBD1 (6 bases). The germline V and J ends were trimmed by 3 bases and 1 base, with 10 bases remaining between them. Germline lookup yields CDR1 SGHDT and CDR2 YYEEEE. This CDR3 is 14 amino acids long. The CDR3 nucleotides read TGTGCCAGCAGCTCGGACAGCCGGAACACTGAAGCTTTCTTT. Translation: CASSSDSRNTEAFF. The variable domain in full, with the rest retrieved from reference TRBV5-6 and TRBJ1-1, is DAGVTQSPTHLIKTRGQQVTLRCSPKSGHDTVSWYQQALGQGPQFIFQYYEEEERQRGNFPDRFSGHQFPNYSSELNVNALLLGDSALYLCASSSDSRNTEAFFGQGTRLTVV.

The V gene is TRBV7-2, the J gene TRBJ2-7; no reliable D call. Germline lookup yields CDR1 SGHTA and CDR2 FQGNSA. Trimming left V 3 bases short and J 2 bases short, with 8 bases between. CDR3 length equals 13 residues. The CDR3 loop is CASSFDRAYEQYF. In nucleotides, the CDR3 is TGTGCCAGCAGCTTTGACCGGGCCTACGAGCAGTACTTC.

The chain recombines TRBV2 with TRBJ1-1, with D unclear. V lost 5 bases, J lost 2 bases, and 9 bases lay in between. This CDR3 has 13 amino acids. The germline V gene has CDR1 SNHLY and CDR2 FYNNEI. The CDR3 nucleotides are TGTGCCAGCAGTTACGGGGTTAACACTGAAGCTTTCTTT. This encodes CASSYGVNTEAFF.

This clone came up a few times. The J gene is TRBJ1-6, the V gene TRBV10-3, with a weak D call TRBD1 (5 bases). The CDR3 loop spans 16 amino acids. V was pared by 2 bases and J by 14 bases, with 22 bases between. Germline V lookup: CDR1 ENHRY, CDR2 SYGVKD. DNA of the CDR3: TGTGCCATCAGTGAGCCGGCCGGACAAGGTCCCAACACCCTCCACTTT. It specifies CAISEPAGQGPNTLHF.

The V and J genes are TRBV19 and TRBJ1-1; D is perhaps TRBD1 (6 bases). There are 14 residues in the CDR3. Germline CDR1 LNHDA, CDR2 SQIVND (reference sequence). Trimming removed 6 bases from V and 4 bases from J, with 15 bases in between. The CDR3 DNA sequence: TGTGCCAGTAGCGGATTTCAGGGGAGCACTGAAGCTTTCTTT. Translating gives CASSGFQGSTEAFF.

This chain's CDR3 is CASSLKGAGEAGELFF. CDR3 nucleotide sequence: TGCGCCAGCAGCTTGAAGGGGGCAGGGGAGGCCGGGGAGCTGTTTTTT. The rearrangement links TRBV5-1 to TRBJ2-2; weak D call: TRBD1 (7 bases). The germline V and J ends were trimmed by 1 base and 6 bases, with 16 bases remaining between them. CDR1 SGHRS and CDR2 YFSETQ come from the germline V gene. The CDR3 consists of 16 residues.

This chain joins TRBV11-3 and TRBJ2-7, with D possibly matching TRBD2 (6 bases). The CDR3 has 13 amino acids. V lost 0 bases and J 6 bases, leaving 9 bases between the germline ends. Germline values: CDR1 SGHNT, CDR2 YENEEA. This CDR3 is CASSLEEGLEQYF. The CDR3 DNA is TGTGCCAGCAGCTTAGAGGAGGGACTCGAGCAGTACTTC.

The count of this clone is one. The chain joins TRBV20-1 to TRBJ1-5; no firm D call. The CDR3 consists of 13 residues. Trimming cost V 6 bases and J 1 base, with 10 bases left between them. CDR1 is DFQATT, CDR2 SNEGSKA, per germline (reference sequence). This CDR3 reads CSASISSNQPQHF. The CDR3 nucleotides are TGCAGTGCCAGTATAAGCAGCAATCAGCCCCAGCATTTT.

The chain carries TRBV20-1 and TRBJ2-7; D is undetermined. Germline loops: CDR1 DFQATT, CDR2 SNEGSKA (reference sequence). CDR3 length: 11 amino acids. The V and J ends lost 6 bases and 5 bases respectively, with 11 bases between them. CDR3 amino acids: CSAERVNEQYF. The CDR3 bases are TGCAGTGCGGAACGGGTAAACGAGCAGTACTTC.

As for this clone: Other DNA sequences of this sample code for an identical CDR3. V gene TRBV12-3 or TRBV12-4 combines with J gene TRBJ2-7; possible D gene TRBD1, 6 bases. V lost 6 bases, J lost 2 bases, and 11 bases lay in between. This CDR3 has 13 amino acids. The CDR3 bases are TGTGCCAGCAGCCTAACAGGGCCCTACGAGCAGTACTTC. Protein: CASSLTGPYEQYF.

The chain combines TRBV24-1 with TRBJ1-5; possibly TRBD1 for D (6 bases). The CDR3 runs to 15 residues. Germline V gene data show CDR1 as KGHDR and CDR2 as SFDVKD. V was cut by 4 bases and J by 6 bases, with 15 bases left in between. CDR3 coding DNA: TGTGCCACCAGTGACCCCTCAGGGGTTCGTCAGCCCCAGCATTTT. Protein: CATSDPSGVRQPQHF.

This chain links TRBV30 with TRBJ1-2; 8 nucleotides agree with TRBD1. Germline V gene data show CDR1 as GTSNPN and CDR2 as SVGIG (reference sequence). The CDR3 sequence is 12 residues long. J was trimmed by 8 bases and V by 4 bases; bases with no gene match: 6. DNA for the CDR3: TGTGCCTGGACTCAGGGGGCGGGCGGCTACACCTTC. It specifies CAWTQGAGGYTF. The full variable domain, with the rest looked up from reference TRBV30 and TRBJ1-2, is SQTIHQWPATLVQPVGSPLSLECTVEGTSNPNLYWYRQAAGRGLQLLFYSVGIGQISSEVPQNLSASRPQDRQFILSSKKLLLSDSGFYLCAWTQGAGGYTFGSGTRLTVV.

The genes are TRBV27 and TRBJ1-3; no firm D call. This CDR3 contains 12 residues. The germline V and J ends were trimmed by 6 bases and 5 bases, with 8 bases remaining between them. The germline CDR1 and CDR2 sequences are MNHEY and SMNVEV (reference sequence). The CDR3 DNA sequence: TGTGCCAGCAGATATCCTCGAAACACCATATATTTT. Its translation is CASRYPRNTIYF.

The chain links TRBV28 to TRBJ1-5, with D perhaps matching TRBD1 (6 bases). CDR1 and CDR2 (germline): MDHEN, SYDVKM. The germline V and J ends were trimmed by 6 bases and 7 bases, with 16 bases remaining between them. CDR3 length equals 14 residues. CDR3 in amino acids: CASSPPQGRQPQHF. As DNA, the CDR3 is TGTGCCAGCAGCCCCCCCCAGGGGCGGCAGCCCCAGCATTTT.

The chain is built from TRBV6-5 and TRBJ1-2, with D perhaps matching TRBD1 (6 bases). The CDR3 totals 14 residues. Trimming left V 10 bases short and J 2 bases short, with 17 bases between. Germline CDR1 and CDR2: MNHEY and SVGAGI. For the CDR3, the DNA is TGTGCCACCGCGGACCCCCAGGGGAACTATGGCTACACCTTC. The encoded protein is CATADPQGNYGYTF.

This clone was detected only once. The genes are TRBV6-5 and TRBJ2-2, with no clear D. Between the trimmed V and J ends, which lost 1 base and 7 bases, there was a span of 4 bases. Germline V gene sequence: CDR1 MNHEY, CDR2 SVGAGI. The CDR3 has 12 amino acids. Written as DNA, the CDR3 is TGTGCCAGCAGTTACTTCGGCGGGGAGCTGTTTTTT. Translated, it gives CASSYFGGELFF.

The chain joins TRBV12-3 or TRBV12-4 to TRBJ1-1; D gene uncertain. V lost 2 bases and J 3 bases, leaving 7 bases between the germline ends. CDR3 length: 13 amino acids. The CDR3 nucleotides are TGTGCCAGCAGTTTATACAAAGACACTGAAGCTTTCTTT. This translates into CASSLYKDTEAFF.

This chain links TRBV28 with TRBJ2-4; a weak D match, TRBD1 (5 bases). This CDR3 region has 13 residues. Trimming stripped 5 bases from V and 10 bases from J, with 15 bases between. Germline CDR1 is MDHEN and CDR2 is SYDVKM. This chain's CDR3 is CASSRSRVRIQYF. In DNA, the CDR3 is TGTGCCAGCAGTCGAAGCAGGGTTAGGATTCAGTACTTC.